This TCR beta chain was found in a study of blood T cell repertoires in COVID-19. Study in general: Both acute and convalescent COVID-19 samples were obtained from the United States, Italy and Spain. PBMCs, B-cell-depleted T cells, or T cells provided the cDNA or gDNA that made up the material.

Under the authors' procedure: Reference gene primers were amplified, and this amplification served to estimate nucleated cell counts. Generated by immunoSEQ multiplex PCR, the TCRdb table keeps only in-frame clones and is missing some. Clone size and V and J calls were adopted from that table, with D and trimming inferred from the DNA. The table records over 90,000 clones, nearly 90% of them present only once. Unmatched junction bases numbered 10, after V lost 9 bases and J lost 9 bases. Germline CDR1 SGHDT, CDR2 YYEEEE. The CDR3 runs 14 residues. The sample taken for sequencing was peripheral blood. The J gene is TRBJ1-6, the V gene TRBV5-6; 9 bases are a match to TRBD1. The origin of this receptor is a man in his forties or fifties in a cohort sampled during active COVID-19. The CDR3 DNA reads TGTGCCACCCAAATCCAGACAGGGGGTTCACCCCTCCACTTT. The encoded protein is CATQIQTGGSPLHF.